Following are 26 T cell receptor beta chains from one sample sequenced in a study of blood T cell repertoires in COVID-19 (dated by TCRdb to 2018 to 2020). The library was generated by the immunoSEQ multiplex PCR assay. This immuneACCESS table, as held by TCRdb, lists in-frame sequences with V and J called but not all clones. Of the missing ones, under half trace to an unresolved V gene in checked studies; the others have no known cause. In this sample the table shows 150,000 to 200,000 clones, 88% of which occur a single time. The biggest ten clones account for about 4.2% of the sample. The sequenced sample was peripheral blood. The receptors were gathered from a human donor in a cohort sampled during active COVID-19.

The rearrangement uses TRBV9 and TRBJ1-1; D remains ambiguous. The CDR3 is made up of 14 amino acids. Trimming took off 1 base at V and 3 bases at J, with 10 bases between the two ends. Germline V gene sequence: CDR1 SGDLS, CDR2 YYNGEE. The CDR3 DNA sequence: TGTGCCAGCAGCGTAATGGGCGGGGACACTGAAGCTTTCTTT. Its translation: CASSVMGGDTEAFF.

This chain joins TRBV7-2 and TRBJ2-3; TRBD2 is a possible D gene (7 bases). This CDR3 has 16 amino acids. V was shortened by 1 base and J by 0 bases, with 11 bases between the two germline ends. The germline V gene encodes CDR1 SGHTA and CDR2 FQGNSA. The CDR3 protein is CASSLEGGSSTDTQYF. In DNA, the CDR3 is TGTGCCAGCAGCTTAGAGGGGGGGTCTAGCACAGATACGCAGTATTTT.

V gene TRBV6-5 combines with J gene TRBJ1-2; 10 nucleotides match TRBD1. The V gene end was trimmed by 0 bases and the J gene end by 8 bases; junction bases not matched to a gene: 3. CDR3 length equals 14 residues. CDR1 MNHEY and CDR2 SVGAGI come from the germline V gene. DNA of the CDR3: TGTGCCAGCAGTTACTCGACAGGGGGCATGGGCTACACCTTC. It codes for CASSYSTGGMGYTF.

This clone has just one count. This chain connects TRBV7-8 to TRBJ2-7; the D gene is possibly TRBD2 (5 bases). The germline CDR1 and CDR2 sequences are SGHVS and FQNEAQ. The germline V and J ends were trimmed by 7 bases and 5 bases, with 24 bases remaining between them. The CDR3 totals 16 residues. The CDR3 nucleotides read TGTGCCAGCAACAGTGAGGCGAGGGTTCGGGGAAACGAGCAGTACTTC. This translates into CASNSEARVRGNEQYF.

This chain uses TRBV9 with TRBJ2-3; 7 bases match TRBD2. There are 14 residues in the CDR3. With 1 base clipped from V and 6 bases from J, the junction kept 5 bases outside the gene matches. Germline CDR1 reads SGDLS; CDR2 reads YYNGEE. In nucleotides, the CDR3 is TGTGCCAGCAGCGTACACCATAGCGGGGATACGCAGTATTTT. This codes for CASSVHHSGDTQYF.

The chain links TRBV9 to TRBJ1-6, with unresolved D. V shed 4 bases and J shed 7 bases, with 15 bases lying between them. Germline-derived CDR1 and CDR2 are SGDLS and YYNGEE. This CDR3 is built from 15 residues. The CDR3 loop is CASSSRALGNSPLHF. In DNA form, the CDR3 reads TGTGCCAGCAGCTCGCGTGCTCTCGGGAATTCACCCCTCCACTTT.

This clone was recorded once. The gene calls are TRBV9 and TRBJ2-3; 7 bases align to TRBD1. Trimming at V came to 3 bases and at J to 0 bases, leaving 7 bases not matched to a gene. Germline-derived CDR1 and CDR2 are SGDLS and YYNGEE. The CDR3 consists of 16 residues. CDR3 protein: CASSATGDRSTDTQYF. The CDR3 DNA is TGTGCCAGCAGCGCCACCGGGGACAGAAGCACAGATACGCAGTATTTT. The whole variable domain, remainder taken from reference TRBV9 and TRBJ2-3, is DSGVTQTPKHLITATGQRVTLRCSPRSGDLSVYWYQQSLDQGLQFLIQYYNGEERAKGNILERFSAQQFPDLHSELNLSSLELGDSALYFCASSATGDRSTDTQYFGPGTRLTVL.

The chain carries TRBV6-2 or TRBV6-3 and TRBJ1-1, with 10 positions matching TRBD1. The V gene's germline CDR1 is MNHEY and CDR2 SVGEGT. There are 17 residues in the CDR3. Germline trimming cut 0 bases from V and 4 bases from J; bases unmatched to any gene: 8. The CDR3 DNA reads TGTGCCAGCAGTTACTCGGCGGGACAGGGGCTGATCACTGAAGCTTTCTTT. Protein: CASSYSAGQGLITEAFF.

This clone was counted once. The gene calls are TRBV7-2 and TRBJ2-7; D gene uncertain. V lost 3 bases, J lost 0 bases, and 3 bases lay in between. The CDR3 spans 12 residues. CDR1 and CDR2 from the germline V gene are SGHTA and FQGNSA. CDR3 nucleotides: TGTGCCAGCAGCTTCATCTCCTACGAGCAGTACTTC. Residues: CASSFISYEQYF.

The V gene is TRBV27, the J gene TRBJ2-7; D is possibly TRBD2 (5 bases). CDR3 size: 16 residues. CDR1 and CDR2 (germline): MNHEY, SMNVEV (reference sequence). V shed 2 bases and J shed 3 bases, with 17 bases lying between them. CDR3 bases: TGTGCCAGCAGTTTACGGGCGGGTACTGGGCACTACGAGCAGTACTTC. The encoded protein is CASSLRAGTGHYEQYF.

The genes are TRBV7-8 and TRBJ1-5; 11 nucleotides match TRBD1. The CDR3 covers 15 residues. Trimming cost V 4 bases and J 7 bases; bases outside gene matches: 6. CDR1 and CDR2 from the germline V gene are SGHVS and FQNEAQ. In DNA form, the CDR3 reads TGTGCCAGCAGCTCCAGCGGGACAGGGGGACAGCCCCAGCATTTT. Its protein product is CASSSSGTGGQPQHF.

This chain uses TRBV19 with TRBJ2-2; 7 nucleotides match TRBD2. The V gene's germline CDR1 is LNHDA and CDR2 SQIVND (reference sequence). This CDR3 spans 16 amino acids. The J segment lost 2 bases and the V segment lost 10 bases, leaving 13 bases of the junction unmatched. CDR3 loop: CATPREGGTNTGELFF. The CDR3, as DNA: TGTGCCACTCCCAGAGAGGGAGGGACCAACACCGGGGAGCTGTTTTTT.

V gene TRBV30 combines with J gene TRBJ1-6, with 8 bases identical to TRBD1. There are 16 residues in the CDR3. V was pared by 1 base and J by 8 bases, with 10 bases of the junction left unmatched. Germline-derived CDR1 and CDR2 are GTSNPN and SVGIG (reference sequence). The CDR3 region has the DNA TGTGCCTGGAGTGGGGGGGCAGGGGGCCATTATTCACCCCTCCACTTT. Its protein product is CAWSGGAGGHYSPLHF.

With respect to this clone: The junction departs from the called germline gene at one end, perhaps through a read error. The V gene is TRBV5-1, the J gene TRBJ1-3; D may be TRBD1 (6 bases). Germline V gene lookup returns CDR1 SGHRS and CDR2 YFSETQ. The CDR3 has 16 residues. CDR3 coding DNA: TGCGCCAACAGCTTTACAGGGACCATCTCTGGAAACACCATATATTTT. Its translation is CANSFTGTISGNTIYF.

The chain employs TRBV9 and TRBJ2-7; 7 nucleotides align to TRBD1. The CDR3 spans 14 residues. After removal of 6 bases from V and 2 bases from J, the junction contained 8 bases not matched to a gene. Germline CDR1 is SGDLS and CDR2 is YYNGEE. In DNA form, the CDR3 reads TGTGCCAGCACCGTGGGGGACAGCCCCTACGAGCAGTACTTC. It is translated as CASTVGDSPYEQYF.

The rearrangement links TRBV18 to TRBJ2-2; the D gene is possibly TRBD2 (6 bases). The germline CDR1 and CDR2 sequences are KGHSH and LQKENI. The V and J ends lost 6 bases and 5 bases respectively, with 16 bases between them. CDR3 length: 15 amino acids. The CDR3 DNA is TGTGCCAGCTCGCGCGGTTCAGGGAGGACCGGGGAGCTGTTTTTT. Translated: CASSRGSGRTGELFF. Supplemented by reference TRBV18 and TRBJ2-2, the full variable domain reads NAGVMQNPRHLVRRRGQEARLRCSPMKGHSHVYWYRQLPEEGLKFMVYLQKENIIDESGMPKERFSAEFPKEGPSILRIQQVVRGDSAAYFCASSRGSGRTGELFFGEGSRLTVL.

The V gene is TRBV9, the J gene TRBJ2-2; 8 positions match TRBD1. Germline CDR1 and CDR2: SGDLS and YYNGEE. CDR3 length: 16 amino acids. V trimming: 3 bases; J trimming: 1 base; junction bases outside the gene matches: 5. CDR3 amino acids: CASSEPGTGNTGELFF. In DNA form, the CDR3 reads TGTGCCAGCAGCGAACCCGGGACAGGGAACACCGGGGAGCTGTTTTTT.

The chain combines TRBV2 with TRBJ2-7; D possibly corresponds to TRBD2 (5 bases). This CDR3 has 10 amino acids. Trimming took 4 bases from V and 7 from J, leaving 5 bases between them. Germline CDR1 and CDR2: SNHLY and FYNNEI. The DNA for the CDR3 is TGTGCCAGCAGTGCGGGGGAGCAGTACTTC. It specifies CASSAGEQYF. The whole variable domain, remainder taken from reference TRBV2 and TRBJ2-7, is EPEVTQTPSHQVTQMGQEVILRCVPISNHLYFYWYRQILGQKVEFLVSFYNNEISEKSEIFDDQFSVERPDGSNFTLKIRSTKLEDSAMYFCASSAGEQYFGPGTRLTVT.

The rearrangement joins TRBV6-5 to TRBJ2-1; the D is unclear. This CDR3 contains 13 residues. Germline V gene lookup returns CDR1 MNHEY and CDR2 SVGAGI. V lost 6 bases, J lost 3 bases, and 9 bases lay in between. The DNA for the CDR3 is TGTGCCAGCAGGCTGACTCGCTACAATGAGCAGTTCTTC. Encoded protein: CASRLTRYNEQFF.

This clone has only a few counts. The V and J genes are TRBV25-1 and TRBJ2-7, with 7 bases lining up with TRBD2. Per germline, CDR1 MGHDK and CDR2 SYGVNS. This CDR3 is built from 12 residues. V gave up 5 bases and J gave up 3 bases; unmatched junction bases: 1. CDR3 sequence: CASSRDYYEQYF. The CDR3 DNA is TGTGCCAGCAGTAGGGACTACTACGAGCAGTACTTC.

This clone was counted only a few times. The chain has TRBV2 and TRBJ1-6; the D is unclear. The CDR3 is made up of 13 amino acids. The V gene lost 8 bases and the J gene lost 5 bases, with 10 bases spanning the gap. Per germline, CDR1 SNHLY and CDR2 FYNNEI. This CDR3 is CASRRENNSPLHF. The CDR3 bases are TGTGCCAGCCGGCGGGAAAATAATTCACCCCTCCACTTT.

The chain uses TRBV7-2 and TRBJ1-6; no clear D gene. The CDR3 extends over 13 amino acids. Germline CDR1 SGHTA, CDR2 FQGNSA. The ends were cut back, 5 bases at V and 4 bases at J, with 6 bases in the middle. CDR3 loop: CASSQIYNSPLHF. In DNA, the CDR3 is TGTGCCAGCAGCCAGATATATAATTCACCCCTCCACTTT.

V and J are TRBV27 and TRBJ1-2; 7 nucleotides agree with TRBD1. Germline V gives CDR1 MNHEY, CDR2 SMNVEV (reference sequence). The CDR3 covers 14 residues. The J segment lost 8 bases and the V segment lost 0 bases, leaving 6 bases of the junction unmatched. DNA of the CDR3: TGTGCCAGCAGTTTATCCCCAGGGGGAGGCGGCTACACCTTC. Its protein is CASSLSPGGGGYTF.

The chain is built from TRBV7-9 and TRBJ2-7, with 9 positions matching TRBD1. This CDR3 is 14 amino acids long. V lost 3 bases, J lost 5 bases, and 5 bases stayed unmatched. The germline V gene encodes CDR1 SEHNR and CDR2 FQNEAQ (reference sequence). The CDR3 DNA follows: TGTGCCAGCAGCTTCACAGGGGGCAAGAACGAGCAGTACTTC. This gives the protein CASSFTGGKNEQYF.

V and J are TRBV7-9 and TRBJ1-2; D ambiguous. This CDR3 has 14 residues. Germline loops: CDR1 SEHNR, CDR2 FQNEAQ (reference sequence). Trimming cost V 3 bases and J 0 bases, with 8 bases left between them. The CDR3, as DNA: TGTGCCAGCAGCTTTGTGGTAGCTAACTATGGCTACACCTTC. Amino acids: CASSFVVANYGYTF.

The rearrangement links TRBV2 to TRBJ1-3, with TRBD1 as a possible D gene (6 bases). Per germline, CDR1 SNHLY and CDR2 FYNNEI. The V end lost 6 bases, the J end lost 1 base, and 16 bases lay between the germline ends. The CDR3 covers 16 residues. In DNA form, the CDR3 reads TGTGCCAGCAGGGGAACAGGGTCAGAGTCTGGAAACACCATATATTTT. Translated, it gives CASRGTGSESGNTIYF.